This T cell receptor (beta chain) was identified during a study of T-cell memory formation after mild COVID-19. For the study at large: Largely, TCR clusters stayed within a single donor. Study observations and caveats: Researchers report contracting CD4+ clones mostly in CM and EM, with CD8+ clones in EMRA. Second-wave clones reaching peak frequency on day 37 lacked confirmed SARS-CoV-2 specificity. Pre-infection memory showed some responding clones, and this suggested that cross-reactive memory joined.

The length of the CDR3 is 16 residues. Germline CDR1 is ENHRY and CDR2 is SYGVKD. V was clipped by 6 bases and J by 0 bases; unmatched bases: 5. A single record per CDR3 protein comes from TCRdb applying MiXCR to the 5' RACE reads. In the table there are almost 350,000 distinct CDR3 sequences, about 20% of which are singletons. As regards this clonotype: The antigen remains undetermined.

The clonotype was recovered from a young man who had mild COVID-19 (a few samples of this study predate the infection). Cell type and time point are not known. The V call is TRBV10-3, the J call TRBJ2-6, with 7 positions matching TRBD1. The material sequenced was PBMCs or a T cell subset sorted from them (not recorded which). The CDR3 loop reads CAIRDRERSGANVLTF. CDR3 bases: TGTGCCATCAGAGACAGGGAACGCTCTGGGGCCAACGTCCTGACTTTC.